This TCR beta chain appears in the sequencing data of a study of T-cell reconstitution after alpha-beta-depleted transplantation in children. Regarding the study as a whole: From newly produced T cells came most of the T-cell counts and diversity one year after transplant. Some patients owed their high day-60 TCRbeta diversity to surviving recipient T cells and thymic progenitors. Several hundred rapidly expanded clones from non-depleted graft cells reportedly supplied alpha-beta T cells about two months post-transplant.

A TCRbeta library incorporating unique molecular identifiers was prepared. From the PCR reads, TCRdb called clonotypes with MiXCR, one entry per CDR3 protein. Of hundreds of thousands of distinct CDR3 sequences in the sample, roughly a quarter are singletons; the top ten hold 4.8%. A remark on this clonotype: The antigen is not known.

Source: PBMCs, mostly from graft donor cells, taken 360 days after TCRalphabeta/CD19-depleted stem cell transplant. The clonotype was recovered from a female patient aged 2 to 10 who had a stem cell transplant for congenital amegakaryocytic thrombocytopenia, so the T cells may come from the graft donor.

CDR3 DNA sequence: TGTGCCAGCAGTACGCGGGACCTCGTGGAGGGACACTACGAGCAGTACTTC. Translating gives CASSTRDLVEGHYEQYF. This rearrangement joins TRBV6-2 or TRBV6-3 to TRBJ2-7; D possibly uses TRBD1 or TRBD2 (6 bases each). Germline CDR1 MNHEY, CDR2 SVGEGT. V shed 5 bases and J shed 3 bases, with 23 bases lying between them. The CDR3 spans 17 residues.